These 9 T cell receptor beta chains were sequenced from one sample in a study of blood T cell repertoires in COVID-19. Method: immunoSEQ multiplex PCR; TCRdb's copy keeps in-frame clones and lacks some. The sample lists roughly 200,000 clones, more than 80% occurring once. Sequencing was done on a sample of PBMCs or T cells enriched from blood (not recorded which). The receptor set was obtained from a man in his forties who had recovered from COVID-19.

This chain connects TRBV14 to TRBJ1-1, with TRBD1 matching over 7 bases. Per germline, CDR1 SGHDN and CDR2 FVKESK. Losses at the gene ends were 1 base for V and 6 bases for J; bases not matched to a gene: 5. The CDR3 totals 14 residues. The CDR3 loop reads CASSQGSGTAEAFF. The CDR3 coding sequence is TGTGCCAGCAGCCAAGGCTCCGGGACAGCTGAAGCTTTCTTT.

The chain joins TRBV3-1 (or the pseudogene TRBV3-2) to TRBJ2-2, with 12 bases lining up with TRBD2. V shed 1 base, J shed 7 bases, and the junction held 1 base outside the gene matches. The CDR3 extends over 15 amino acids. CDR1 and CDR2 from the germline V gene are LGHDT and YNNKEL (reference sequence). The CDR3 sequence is CASSQGLAGVGELFF. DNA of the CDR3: TGTGCCAGCAGCCAAGGACTAGCGGGAGTCGGGGAGCTGTTTTTT.

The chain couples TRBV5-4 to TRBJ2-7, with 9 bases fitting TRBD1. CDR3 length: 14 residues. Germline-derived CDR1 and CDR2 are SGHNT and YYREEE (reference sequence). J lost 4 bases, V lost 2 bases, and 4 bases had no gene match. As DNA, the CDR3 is TGTGCCAGCAGCTTCGGGACAGGGTCGTACGAGCAGTACTTC. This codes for CASSFGTGSYEQYF. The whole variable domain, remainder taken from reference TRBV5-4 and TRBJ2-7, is ETGVTQSPTHLIKTRGQQVTLRCSSQSGHNTVSWYQQALGQGPQFIFQYYREEENGRGNFPPRFSGLQFPNYSSELNVNALELDDSALYLCASSFGTGSYEQYFGPGTRLTVT.

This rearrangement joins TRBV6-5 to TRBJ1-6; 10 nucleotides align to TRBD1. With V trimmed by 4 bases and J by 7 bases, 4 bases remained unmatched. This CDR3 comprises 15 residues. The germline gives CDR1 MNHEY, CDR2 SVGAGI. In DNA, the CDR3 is TGTGCCAGCAGTTCGCCGGGACAGGGGAATTCACCCCTCCACTTT. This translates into CASSSPGQGNSPLHF.

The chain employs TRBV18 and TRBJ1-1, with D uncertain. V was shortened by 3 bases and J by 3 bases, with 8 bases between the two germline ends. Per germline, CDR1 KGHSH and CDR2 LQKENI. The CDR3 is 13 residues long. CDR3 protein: CASSPGSYTEAFF. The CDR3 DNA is TGTGCCAGCTCACCGGGCAGCTACACTGAAGCTTTCTTT.

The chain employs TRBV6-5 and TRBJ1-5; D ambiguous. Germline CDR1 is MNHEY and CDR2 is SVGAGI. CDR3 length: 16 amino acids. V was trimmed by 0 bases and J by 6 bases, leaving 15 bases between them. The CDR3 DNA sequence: TGTGCCAGCAGTTACTCGAGGCCAAGCTATAGTCAGCCCCAGCATTTT. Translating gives CASSYSRPSYSQPQHF.

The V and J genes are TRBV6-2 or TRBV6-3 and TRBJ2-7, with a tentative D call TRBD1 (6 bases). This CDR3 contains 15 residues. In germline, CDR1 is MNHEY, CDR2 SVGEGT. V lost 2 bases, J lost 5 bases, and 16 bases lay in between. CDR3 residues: CASSYLLQGPHEQYF. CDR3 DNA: TGTGCCAGCAGTTACCTCCTACAGGGACCCCACGAGCAGTACTTC.

The CDR3 loop reads CASRPTGQGLLAEKLFF. The CDR3 nucleotides read TGTGCCAGCAGACCAACGGGACAGGGTTTGTTGGCTGAAAAACTGTTTTTT. The chain couples TRBV28 to TRBJ1-4, with 9 nucleotides matching TRBD1. Germline V gives CDR1 MDHEN, CDR2 SYDVKM. The CDR3 extends over 17 amino acids. With V trimmed by 6 bases and J by 7 bases, 15 bases remained unmatched.

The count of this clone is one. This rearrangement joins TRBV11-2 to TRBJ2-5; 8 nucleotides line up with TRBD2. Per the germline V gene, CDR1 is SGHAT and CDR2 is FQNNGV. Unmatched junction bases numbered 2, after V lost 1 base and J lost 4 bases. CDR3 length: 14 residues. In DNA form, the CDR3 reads TGTGCCAGCAGCTTAGCGGGGGGGAGAGAGACCCAGTACTTC. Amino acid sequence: CASSLAGGRETQYF.